This T cell receptor beta chain was sequenced during a study of a mutant IDH1 vaccine in newly diagnosed glioma. Looking at the study overall: Every participant had undergone radiotherapy, temozolomide, or both before, and most underwent both. Notes on the study in general: Pseudoprogression seemed unlinked to shifts in top peripheral T cell clonotypes. Induction of immune responses by the vaccine occurred in roughly 93% of patients.

Noted time point: baseline, week 1 (first vaccination visit). The treatment here: pre-vaccination baseline after standard-of-care therapy. J was trimmed by 3 bases and V by 2 bases; bases with no gene match: 5. The CDR3 length is 15 residues. Germline loops: CDR1 MGHRA, CDR2 YSYEKL. Profiled with immunoSEQ multiplex PCR; TCRdb holds only in-frame clones, not every one. This sample has about 92,000 clones, with 83% found just once. Worth noting for this clone: Its target is unknown.

The rearrangement joins TRBV4-1 to TRBJ2-7, with 9 bases identical to TRBD1. The source material was PBMCs, sampled from a glioma patient treated with radiotherapy, temozolomide or both. The TCR was taken from a woman between 50 and 59 years old with glioma. CDR3 nucleotide sequence: TGCGCCAGCAGCCAACGGACAGGGGAGCACTACGAGCAGTACTTC. It translates to CASSQRTGEHYEQYF.